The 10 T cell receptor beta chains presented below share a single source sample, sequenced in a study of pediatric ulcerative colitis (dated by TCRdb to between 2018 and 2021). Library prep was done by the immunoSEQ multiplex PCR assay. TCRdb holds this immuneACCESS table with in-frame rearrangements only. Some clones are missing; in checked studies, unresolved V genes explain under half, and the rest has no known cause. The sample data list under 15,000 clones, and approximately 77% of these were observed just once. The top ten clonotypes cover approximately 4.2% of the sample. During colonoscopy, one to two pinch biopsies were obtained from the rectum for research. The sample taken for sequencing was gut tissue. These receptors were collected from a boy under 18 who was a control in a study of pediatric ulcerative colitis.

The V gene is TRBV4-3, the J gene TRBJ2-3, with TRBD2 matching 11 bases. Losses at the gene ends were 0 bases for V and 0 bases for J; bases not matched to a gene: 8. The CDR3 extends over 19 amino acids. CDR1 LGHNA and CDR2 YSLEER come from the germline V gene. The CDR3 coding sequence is TGCGCCAGCAGCCAAGATCGGCTAGCGGGGGGTACTAGCACAGATACGCAGTATTTT. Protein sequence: CASSQDRLAGGTSTDTQYF.

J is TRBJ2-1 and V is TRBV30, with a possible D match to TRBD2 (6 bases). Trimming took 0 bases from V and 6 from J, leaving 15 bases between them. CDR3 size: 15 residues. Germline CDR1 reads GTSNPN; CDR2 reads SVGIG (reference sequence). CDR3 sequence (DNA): TGTGCCTGGAGTGTGGACCGTAGCGGAGGCAATGAGCAGTTCTTC. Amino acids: CAWSVDRSGGNEQFF.

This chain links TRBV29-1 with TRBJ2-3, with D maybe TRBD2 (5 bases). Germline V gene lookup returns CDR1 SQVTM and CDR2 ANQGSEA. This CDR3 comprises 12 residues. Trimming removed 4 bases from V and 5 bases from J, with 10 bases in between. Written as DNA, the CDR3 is TGCAGCGTTGCTCTAGCTAGAGATACGCAGTATTTT. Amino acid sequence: CSVALARDTQYF.

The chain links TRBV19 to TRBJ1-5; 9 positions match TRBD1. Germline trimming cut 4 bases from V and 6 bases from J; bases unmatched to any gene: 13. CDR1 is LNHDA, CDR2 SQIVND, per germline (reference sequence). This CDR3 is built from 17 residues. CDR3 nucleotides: TGTGCCAGTAGTACTCGACCGGGACAGGGTTCGAGTCAGCCCCAGCATTTT. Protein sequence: CASSTRPGQGSSQPQHF.

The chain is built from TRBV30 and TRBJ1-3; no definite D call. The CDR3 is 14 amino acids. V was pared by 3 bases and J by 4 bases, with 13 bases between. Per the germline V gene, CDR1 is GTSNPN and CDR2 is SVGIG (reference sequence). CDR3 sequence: CAWRGREAGNTIYF. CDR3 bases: TGTGCCTGGAGAGGTAGGGAGGCGGGAAACACCATATATTTT.

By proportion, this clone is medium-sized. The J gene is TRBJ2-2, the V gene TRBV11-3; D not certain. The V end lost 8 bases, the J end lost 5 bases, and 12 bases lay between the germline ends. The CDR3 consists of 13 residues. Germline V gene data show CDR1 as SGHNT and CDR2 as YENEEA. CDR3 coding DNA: TGTGCCAGCGCCGTAGGAAATACCGGGGAGCTGTTTTTT. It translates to CASAVGNTGELFF.

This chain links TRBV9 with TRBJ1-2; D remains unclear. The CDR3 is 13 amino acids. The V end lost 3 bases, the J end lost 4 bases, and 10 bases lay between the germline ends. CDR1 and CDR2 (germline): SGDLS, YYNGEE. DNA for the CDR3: TGTGCCAGCAGCGAATCAGGTTTCTATGGCTACACCTTC. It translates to CASSESGFYGYTF.

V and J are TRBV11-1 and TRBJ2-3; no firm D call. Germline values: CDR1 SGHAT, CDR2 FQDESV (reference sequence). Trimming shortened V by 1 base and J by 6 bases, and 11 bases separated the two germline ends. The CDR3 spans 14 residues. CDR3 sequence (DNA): TGTGCCAGCAGCTTAGGGGGTAGCTCGGATACGCAGTATTTT. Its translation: CASSLGGSSDTQYF.

For the CDR3, the DNA is TGTGCCAGCAGTTTTTCCGGACAGGGTTTTGGTGGCTACACCTTC. This gives the protein CASSFSGQGFGGYTF. This chain uses TRBV28 with TRBJ1-2; 8 bases map to TRBD1. V shed 3 bases, J shed 7 bases, and the junction held 10 bases outside the gene matches. The V gene's germline CDR1 is MDHEN and CDR2 SYDVKM. The length of the CDR3 is 15 residues.

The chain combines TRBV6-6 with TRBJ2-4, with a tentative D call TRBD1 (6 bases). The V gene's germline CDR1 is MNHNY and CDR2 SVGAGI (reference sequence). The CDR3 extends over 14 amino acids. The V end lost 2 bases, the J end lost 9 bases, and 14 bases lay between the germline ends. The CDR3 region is CASSYRQGTVIQYF. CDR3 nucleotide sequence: TGTGCCAGCAGTTACAGGCAGGGGACGGTCATTCAGTACTTC.